This record concerns one TCR beta chain sequence. This record belongs to a study of tumor-infiltrating lymphocytes in primary liver carcinoma. Priming with a constant-region primer yielded TCR beta cDNA from around 0.45 ug total RNA. A slightly modified ARM-PCR protocol with three nested multiplex PCR rounds produced these TCR beta libraries. The first two PCR rounds used TRBV1-TRBV30 forward primers with a C-beta reverse primer, around 10 cycles each. TCRdb re-derived calls from the multiplex PCR reads in MiXCR, one entry per CDR3 protein. The sample lists about 310,000 distinct CDR3 sequences, about 50% occurring once. The authors took blood RNA from unsorted whole blood and also extracted germline DNA. V shed 8 bases, J shed 8 bases, and the junction held 6 bases outside the gene matches. The CDR3 loop spans 13 amino acids. Germline CDR1 reads MNHNS; CDR2 reads SASEGT.

The genes are TRBV6-1 and TRBJ2-1, with 10 nucleotides matching TRBD1. The sample taken for sequencing was peripheral blood. This receptor was taken from a woman aged 25-40 years with primary liver carcinoma and hepatitis B virus infection. DNA for the CDR3: TGTGCCAGCCAATACGGACAGGGGGATGAGCAGTTCTTC. Amino acid sequence: CASQYGQGDEQFF.